The 30 T cell receptor beta chains in this list originate from one sample, sequenced in a study of cytomegalovirus exposure and HLA in healthy donors. PCR was performed using 60 Vbeta and 13 Jbeta primers. Clones were read by immunoSEQ multiplex PCR, and TCRdb kept only the in-frame ones, dropping some. The sample yields about 110,000 clones, 60% to 80% seen once. Sequencing was performed on PBMCs. The origin of the receptors is a man aged 40-49 years in good health and CMV-seronegative.

V usage is TRBV7-6 and J usage is TRBJ2-7, with TRBD2 as a possible D gene (5 bases). CDR1 SGHVS and CDR2 FNYEAQ come from the germline V gene. V was clipped by 3 bases and J by 3 bases, with 15 bases between them. The CDR3 runs to 15 residues. In DNA, the CDR3 is TGTGCCAGCAGCTTGGGTTCGGGAAGTTACTACGAGCAGTACTTC. This sequence encodes CASSLGSGSYYEQYF.

This chain joins TRBV5-5 and TRBJ2-3, with D tentatively TRBD2 (7 bases). The CDR3 length is 14 residues. The V gene lost 5 bases and the J gene lost 3 bases, with 13 bases spanning the gap. Germline V CDR1 and CDR2: SGHKS, YYEKEE (reference sequence). In nucleotides, the CDR3 is TGTGCCAGCAGTAAAAGGGGGGGGACAGATACGCAGTATTTT. Protein product: CASSKRGGTDTQYF. The complete variable domain, with remaining parts taken from reference TRBV5-5 and TRBJ2-3, reads DAGVTQSPTHLIKTRGQQVTLRCSPISGHKSVSWYQQVLGQGPQFIFQYYEKEERGRGNFPDRFSARQFPNYSSELNVNALLLGDSALYLCASSKRGGTDTQYFGPGTRLTVL.

The chain couples TRBV6-1 to TRBJ1-5, with D unresolved. This CDR3 is 13 amino acids long. Germline-derived CDR1 and CDR2 are MNHNS and SASEGT. The V end lost 4 bases, the J end lost 3 bases, and 7 bases lay between the germline ends. CDR3 region: CASSVAVNQPQHF. In DNA, the CDR3 is TGTGCCAGCAGTGTGGCAGTCAATCAGCCCCAGCATTTT.

V usage is TRBV13 and J usage is TRBJ1-5, with TRBD1 identical over 9 bases. The CDR3 runs 14 residues. CDR1 PRHDT and CDR2 FYEKMQ come from the germline V gene (reference sequence). The V segment lost 5 bases and the J segment 6 bases; nucleotides outside the gene matches: 5. CDR3 in amino acids: CASSLGQGGQPQHF. CDR3 nucleotides: TGTGCCAGCAGCCTGGGACAGGGCGGTCAGCCCCAGCATTTT.

This clone was seen a handful of times. Relative to the germline gene, one junction end is altered; a read error may explain this. The chain combines TRBV7-9 with TRBJ1-2, with 7 bases identical to TRBD1. Germline V gene data show CDR1 as SEHNR and CDR2 as FQNEAQ (reference sequence). CDR3 size: 14 residues. The CDR3 region is CASSQDRASYAYTF. CDR3 sequence (DNA): TGTGCCAGCAGCCAAGACAGGGCCAGCTATGCCTACACCTTC.

As regards this clone: Relative to the germline gene, one junction end is altered; a read error may explain this. J is TRBJ1-1 and V is TRBV7-9; 8 bases align to TRBD1. The length of the CDR3 is 16 residues. From germline, CDR1 is SEHNR and CDR2 FQNEAQ (reference sequence). Here the CDR3 DNA reads TGTTCCAGCAGCTCGGACCGACAGGGGAGGGACACTGAAGCTTTCTTT. Protein product: CSSSSDRQGRDTEAFF.

J is TRBJ1-5 and V is TRBV6-4; 9 bases fit TRBD1. CDR1 is MRHNA and CDR2 is SNTAGT in the germline V gene. CDR3 size: 13 residues. The ends lost 5 bases at V and 6 bases at J; junction bases unmatched: 2. The CDR3 protein is CASSMGQGQPQHF. CDR3 nucleotides: TGTGCCAGCAGTATGGGACAGGGTCAGCCCCAGCATTTT.

The CDR3 protein is CASSPPERGVYNEQFF. CDR3 sequence (DNA): TGTGCCAGCAGTCCCCCGGAGCGGGGGGTCTACAATGAGCAGTTCTTC. The chain uses TRBV27 and TRBJ2-1; TRBD2 agrees at 9 bases. CDR1 and CDR2 from the germline V gene are MNHEY and SMNVEV (reference sequence). The CDR3 is 16 residues long. Trimming took 5 bases from V and 3 from J; bases not matched to a gene: 8.

V and J are TRBV6-5 and TRBJ1-2; the D gene is possibly TRBD1 (5 bases). The CDR3 totals 13 residues. Looked up from germline, CDR1 is MNHEY and CDR2 is SVGAGI. Trimming removed 6 bases from V and 8 bases from J, with 16 bases in between. The CDR3 loop reads CASSARGGEGYTF. Written as DNA, the CDR3 is TGTGCCAGCAGCGCCCGGGGGGGGGAGGGCTACACCTTC.

The J gene is TRBJ1-5, the V gene TRBV6-5; no definite D call. Trimming pared 5 bases from V and 7 bases from J, leaving 12 bases between. The length of the CDR3 is 13 residues. Germline V gene lookup returns CDR1 MNHEY and CDR2 SVGAGI. The CDR3 loop is CASSALNAQPQHF. As DNA, the CDR3 is TGTGCCAGCAGTGCGCTAAACGCACAGCCCCAGCATTTT.

The V gene is TRBV9, the J gene TRBJ1-3, with 8 bases fitting TRBD1. The CDR3 consists of 15 residues. V was pared by 4 bases and J by 2 bases, with 5 bases of the junction left unmatched. The germline V gene has CDR1 SGDLS and CDR2 YYNGEE. The CDR3 DNA reads as TGTGCCAGCAGCCCCAGACAGGGGACTGGAAACACCATATATTTT. This translates into CASSPRQGTGNTIYF.

The chain joins TRBV2 to TRBJ2-7; no reliable D call. The CDR3 extends over 12 amino acids. Trimming removed 2 bases from V and 5 bases from J, with 7 bases in between. Germline loops: CDR1 SNHLY, CDR2 FYNNEI. CDR3 residues: CASSELDHEQYF. As DNA, the CDR3 is TGTGCCAGCAGTGAACTAGACCACGAGCAGTACTTC.

About this clone: Distinct nucleotide sequences in the sample also encode this CDR3. This chain connects TRBV6-6 to TRBJ2-2, with D maybe TRBD1 (6 bases). Trimming took off 5 bases at V and 6 bases at J, with 16 bases between the two ends. Germline V lookup: CDR1 MNHNY, CDR2 SVGAGI (reference sequence). The CDR3 is made up of 15 amino acids. CDR3 sequence (DNA): TGTGCCAGCAGTGGGGACACAGCCCCGCCCGGGGAGCTGTTTTTT. Translation gives CASSGDTAPPGELFF.

This clone came up once. The chain links TRBV10-3 to TRBJ1-2; the match to TRBD1 covers 7 bases. Germline V gene sequence: CDR1 ENHRY, CDR2 SYGVKD. The CDR3 contains 15 residues. Trimming at V came to 2 bases and at J to 4 bases, leaving 7 bases not matched to a gene. CDR3 residues: CAISETGDESYGYTF. The DNA of the CDR3 is TGTGCCATCAGTGAGACAGGGGATGAGTCCTATGGCTACACCTTC.

The chain has TRBV5-1 and TRBJ2-5, with D possibly matching TRBD2 (7 bases). CDR3 length: 13 amino acids. Trimming stripped 4 bases from V and 5 bases from J, with 12 bases between. Germline V gives CDR1 SGHRS, CDR2 YFSETQ. CDR3 sequence reads: CASSPGGRETQYF. The CDR3 DNA reads TGCGCCAGCAGCCCGGGGGGCCGGGAGACCCAGTACTTC. Looking up the rest from reference TRBV5-1 and TRBJ2-5 gives the full variable domain: KAGVTQTPRYLIKTRGQQVTLSCSPISGHRSVSWYQQTPGQGLQFLFEYFSETQRNKGNFPGRFSGRQFSNSRSEMNVSTLELGDSALYLCASSPGGRETQYFGPGTRLLVL.

The genes are TRBV7-6 and TRBJ2-5; 8 bases line up with TRBD1. The end of the DNA is better explained by TRBJ2-7, so the J call may be wrong. Germline CDR1 and CDR2: SGHVS and FNYEAQ. CDR3 size: 14 residues. CDR3 sequence reads: CASSPNPTGGEQYF. As DNA, the CDR3 is TGTGCCAGCAGCCCCAACCCTACAGGGGGCGAGCAGTACTTC.

The J gene is TRBJ2-3, the V gene TRBV5-1, with 10 bases lining up with TRBD2. Germline V CDR1 and CDR2: SGHRS, YFSETQ. J lost 9 bases, V lost 0 bases, and 4 bases had no gene match. This CDR3 has 14 amino acids. CDR3 protein: CASSLAERGGTQYF. The CDR3 DNA is TGCGCCAGCAGCTTGGCCGAGCGGGGGGGCACGCAGTATTTT.

The gene calls are TRBV19 and TRBJ1-3, with D possibly being TRBD1 (5 bases). The CDR3 consists of 14 residues. The germline CDR1 and CDR2 sequences are LNHDA and SQIVND (reference sequence). V lost 5 bases and J 0 bases, leaving 8 bases between the germline ends. Written as DNA, the CDR3 is TGTGCCAGTAGTGCAGACAGCTCTGGAAACACCATATATTTT. It encodes CASSADSSGNTIYF.

This clone was detected once. The gene calls are TRBV5-1 and TRBJ2-7; possibly TRBD1 for D (6 bases). This CDR3 contains 15 residues. Deletions cut 4 bases from V and 1 base from J, with 15 bases between. Germline V gives CDR1 SGHRS, CDR2 YFSETQ. The CDR3 region has the DNA TGCGCCAGCAGCCCGGATAACAGGGCGTCCTACGAGCAGTACTTC. Translating it yields CASSPDNRASYEQYF.

The J gene is TRBJ1-1, the V gene TRBV11-2, with a possible D match to TRBD1 (6 bases). The CDR3 is 15 residues long. The ends were cut back, 5 bases at V and 3 bases at J, with 16 bases in the middle. Germline V gives CDR1 SGHAT, CDR2 FQNNGV. This CDR3 is CASSVGGTIYTEAFF. CDR3 coding DNA: TGTGCCAGCAGCGTGGGGGGGACAATATACACTGAAGCTTTCTTT.

V gene TRBV7-8 combines with J gene TRBJ2-5; TRBD1 matches at 8 bases. Germline V CDR1 and CDR2: SGHVS, FQNEAQ. The CDR3 is 16 residues long. V dropped 4 bases and J dropped 0; count of bases not matched to a gene: 7. The CDR3: CASSSPGQEYQETQYF. CDR3 in DNA: TGTGCCAGCAGCTCGCCGGGACAGGAGTACCAAGAGACCCAGTACTTC.

This chain joins TRBV5-1 and TRBJ2-3; D unclear. Per the germline V gene, CDR1 is SGHRS and CDR2 is YFSETQ. The CDR3 is made up of 15 amino acids. The V gene lost 4 bases and the J gene lost 0 bases, with 12 bases spanning the gap. The CDR3 sequence: CASSQVRSSTDTQYF. CDR3 sequence (DNA): TGCGCCAGCAGCCAAGTTCGGTCTAGCACAGATACGCAGTATTTT.

J is TRBJ2-7 and V is TRBV21-1; TRBD1 is the table's D call and was not checked against the DNA. TRBV21-1 constitutes a pseudogene. The CDR3 sequence is 13 residues long. The CDR3 region is CASSAPGQYQQYF. CDR3 DNA: TGTGCCAGCAGCGCTCCGGGACAGTACCAGCAGTACTTC.

The chain links TRBV7-9 to TRBJ2-7, with a tentative D call TRBD2 (5 bases). Germline CDR1 and CDR2: SEHNR and FQNEAQ (reference sequence). V was cut by 5 bases and J by 7 bases, with 15 bases left in between. This CDR3 has 13 amino acids. In DNA, the CDR3 is TGTGCCAGCAGCGAGGGCATCTCTCGGGAGCAGTACTTC. Translating gives CASSEGISREQYF.

DNA for the CDR3: TGTGCCAGCAGCGTAGTTGGGGCCGGCATGAACACTGAAGCTTTCTTT. It encodes CASSVVGAGMNTEAFF. The rearrangement uses TRBV9 and TRBJ1-1; D might be TRBD1 (5 bases). Germline CDR1 SGDLS, CDR2 YYNGEE. V dropped 0 bases and J dropped 0 bases, with 12 bases sitting between them. The CDR3 is made up of 16 amino acids.

In this sample, this clone turned up once. The chain recombines TRBV7-7 with TRBJ2-5, with D perhaps TRBD1 (6 bases). Trimming pared 1 base from V and 4 bases from J, leaving 13 bases between. CDR1 and CDR2 (germline): SSHAT, FNYEAQ (reference sequence). This CDR3 is 15 amino acids long. DNA for the CDR3: TGTGCCAGCAGCTTAGGGGGGCGGGTGGGAGAGACCCAGTACTTC. Residues: CASSLGGRVGETQYF.

This chain links TRBV10-2 with TRBJ2-4; no definite D call. Trimming removed 8 bases from V and 0 bases from J, with 17 bases in between. CDR3 size: 16 residues. From germline, CDR1 is WSHSY and CDR2 SAAADI. This CDR3 reads CASALAKTQAKNIQYF. CDR3 DNA sequence: TGCGCCAGCGCTTTAGCAAAGACCCAAGCCAAAAACATTCAGTACTTC.

This chain links TRBV5-1 with TRBJ2-7; no firm D call. Germline CDR1 is SGHRS and CDR2 is YFSETQ. The CDR3 spans 11 residues. Trimming took off 6 bases at V and 7 bases at J, with 11 bases between the two ends. In DNA form, the CDR3 reads TGCGCCAGCACCGATACGGGTGAGCAGTACTTC. This translates into CASTDTGEQYF.

The genes are TRBV6-6 and TRBJ2-3, with D possibly TRBD2 on 5 matching bases. Germline loops: CDR1 MNHNY, CDR2 SVGAGI (reference sequence). The CDR3 consists of 13 residues. Trimming pared 6 bases from V and 4 bases from J, leaving 11 bases between. Here the CDR3 reads CASSRILADTQYF. In DNA form, the CDR3 reads TGTGCCAGCAGCCGCATACTAGCAGATACGCAGTATTTT.

V gene TRBV5-4 combines with J gene TRBJ2-7, with D perhaps TRBD1 (6 bases). Germline V gene lookup returns CDR1 SGHNT and CDR2 YYREEE (reference sequence). V was clipped by 7 bases and J by 3 bases, with 14 bases between them. There are 13 residues in the CDR3. CDR3 amino acids: CASGGQDNYEQYF. The DNA of the CDR3 is TGTGCCAGCGGGGGACAAGATAACTACGAGCAGTACTTC.